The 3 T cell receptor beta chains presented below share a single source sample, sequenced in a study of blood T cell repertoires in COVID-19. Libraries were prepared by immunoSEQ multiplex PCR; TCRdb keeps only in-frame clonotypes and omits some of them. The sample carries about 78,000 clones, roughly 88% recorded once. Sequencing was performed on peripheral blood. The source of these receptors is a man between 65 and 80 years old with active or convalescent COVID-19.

The CDR3: CAITVSAGGIRDTQYF. The CDR3 DNA is TGTGCCATCACTGTGTCGGCGGGGGGGATTAGAGATACGCAGTATTTT. The chain joins TRBV10-3 to TRBJ2-3, with 9 bases identical to TRBD2. This CDR3 is 16 amino acids long. V trimming: 7 bases; J trimming: 5 bases; junction bases outside the gene matches: 13. Germline-derived CDR1 and CDR2 are ENHRY and SYGVKD.

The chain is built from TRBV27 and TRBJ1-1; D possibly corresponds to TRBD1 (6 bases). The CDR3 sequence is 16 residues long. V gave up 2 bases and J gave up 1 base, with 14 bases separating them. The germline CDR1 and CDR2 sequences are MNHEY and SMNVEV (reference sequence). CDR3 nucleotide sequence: TGTGCCAGCAGTTTAACCCCAGGGGCCGGGAACACTGAAGCTTTCTTT. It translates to CASSLTPGAGNTEAFF.

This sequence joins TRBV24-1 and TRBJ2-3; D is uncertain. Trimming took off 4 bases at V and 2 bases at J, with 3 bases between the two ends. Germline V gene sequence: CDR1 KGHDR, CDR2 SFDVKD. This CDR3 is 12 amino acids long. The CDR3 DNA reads TGTGCCACCAGTGACTACACAGATACGCAGTATTTT. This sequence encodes CATSDYTDTQYF.